Listed below are T cell receptor beta chains from one sample, sequenced in a study of cytomegalovirus exposure and HLA in healthy donors. Clones were read by immunoSEQ multiplex PCR, and TCRdb kept only the in-frame ones, dropping some. The table records roughly 120,000 clones, about 80% of them present only once. The sample was PBMCs. The receptor source for this set is a man in his thirties or forties in good health and CMV-seronegative. Each CDR3 is given with its conserved first and last residue. A D gene is named only where the DNA matches it firmly. The listing skips clone size in some rows; elsewhere it reads once, few, many or a size class.

d_call	v_call	clone_size	j_call	cdr3_nt	cdr3_aa
TRBD1	TRBV7-7	-	TRBJ2-7	TGTGCCAGCAGCTTATCCCCGGGACAGGGCTACGAGCAGTACTTC	CASSLSPGQGYEQYF
-	TRBV7-9	-	TRBJ2-2	TGTGCCAGCAGCTCGGGGGTTATGGTCGCAAACACCGGGGAGCTGCTTTTT	CASSSGVMVANTGELLF
-	TRBV19	-	TRBJ2-1	TGTGCCAGTAGCGAAGGGGGACCCTACAATGAGCAGTTCTTC	CASSEGGPYNEQFF
-	TRBV19	-	TRBJ2-1	TGTGCCATTTCGGACAGCTCCTACAATGAGCAGTTCTTC	CAISDSSYNEQFF
TRBD2	TRBV5-1	-	TRBJ2-7	TGCGCCAGCAGCGGGGGACTAGCGGGAAACTACGAGCAGTACTTC	CASSGGLAGNYEQYF
-	TRBV7-9	-	TRBJ2-1	TGTGCCAGCAGCTTTAGTTCGGTCCACATGGGGCCCTACAATGAGCAGTTCTTC	CASSFSSVHMGPYNEQFF
-	TRBV27	-	TRBJ2-1	TGTGCCAGCAGTTTTTTGGTTGGGAGTGGGTCCTACAATGAGCAGTTCTTC	CASSFLVGSGSYNEQFF
TRBD1	TRBV27	-	TRBJ1-2	TGTGCCAGCAGTCCAGACAGGGTTTATGGCTACACCTTC	CASSPDRVYGYTF
-	TRBV2	-	TRBJ1-5	TGTGCCAGCAGTGAAGCTCTGGCTGGTCAGCCCCAGCATTTT	CASSEALAGQPQHF
-	TRBV16	-	TRBJ1-1	TGTGCCAGCAGCCAATCTTATACAACAGGTAACACTGAAGCTTTCTTT	CASSQSYTTGNTEAFF
TRBD1	TRBV28	-	TRBJ1-1	TGTGCCAGCAGGCCTAAGGACAGGGTGAACACTGAAGCTTTCTTT	CASRPKDRVNTEAFF
TRBD1	TRBV2	-	TRBJ1-2	TGTGCCAGCAGTGAAAGCGTAGGACAGGTTGAAGGCTACACCTTC	CASSESVGQVEGYTF
TRBD1	TRBV28	few	TRBJ2-3	TGTGCCAGCAATGGACAGGGTAAGGATACGCAGTATTTT	CASNGQGKDTQYF
TRBD2	TRBV5-1	-	TRBJ2-7	TGCGCCAGCAGCCCTGCGGGACTAGTGCCTAGCGAGCAGTACTTC	CASSPAGLVPSEQYF
-	TRBV10-3	-	TRBJ2-2	TGTGCCATCAGTGACCCGTATGGACAGAACACCGGGGAGCTGTTTTTT	CAISDPYGQNTGELFF
-	TRBV10-1	few	TRBJ2-2	TGCGCCAGCAGTGACTCTCCTGACACCGGGGAGCTGTTTTTT	CASSDSPDTGELFF
TRBD2	TRBV4-3	-	TRBJ2-7	TGCGCCAGCAGCCAGGACACTAGCGGGAGCTACGAGCAGTACTTC	CASSQDTSGSYEQYF
TRBD2	TRBV27	-	TRBJ2-3	TGTGCCAGCAGTGGGACTAGCGGAAGAGATACGCAGTATTTT	CASSGTSGRDTQYF
-	TRBV19	-	TRBJ2-7	TGTGCCAGTAGTAAGGAGGGCCCCTCCTACGAGCAGTACTTC	CASSKEGPSYEQYF
TRBD1	TRBV2	once	TRBJ2-3	TGTGCCATAGGAGGCAGGGGGCTGACAGATACGCAGTATTTT	CAIGGRGLTDTQYF